A single sample is the source of the 29 T cell receptor beta chains below, sequenced in a study of blood T cells in healthy people across ages. The authors ran a second PCR of about 7 to 12 cycles using a sample-barcoded 5' primer and a J-beta primer mix. TCRdb reanalysed the 5' RACE reads using MiXCR and keeps one entry per CDR3 protein. This sample has some 900,000 distinct CDR3 sequences, with around 48% found just once. Sequenced sample: blood. These receptors all come from a man aged 25 to 40 in good health.

CDR3 amino acids: CASSLSLASTDTQYF. The CDR3 DNA is TGCGCCAGCAGCTTGAGCCTAGCTAGCACAGATACGCAGTATTTT. The gene calls are TRBV5-1 and TRBJ2-3; tentative D call: TRBD2 (5 bases). The V end lost 1 base, the J end lost 0 bases, and 9 bases lay between the germline ends. This CDR3 region has 15 residues. CDR1 and CDR2 (germline): SGHRS, YFSETQ.

V usage is TRBV12-3 or TRBV12-4 and J usage is TRBJ2-5, with TRBD2 matching over 9 bases. TRBJ2-7 matches the DNA end more closely, so the J call is doubtful. CDR3 length equals 15 residues. The DNA for the CDR3 is TGTGCCAGCAGTACTCTAGCGGGGCTTGGGGACGAGCAGTACTTC. The encoded protein is CASSTLAGLGDEQYF.

V gene TRBV3-1 combines with J gene TRBJ1-4, with a weak D call TRBD1 (5 bases). Germline CDR1 and CDR2: LGHDT and YNNKEL (reference sequence). V was shortened by 8 bases and J by 8 bases, with 18 bases between the two germline ends. The CDR3 consists of 14 residues. CDR3 nucleotides: TGTGCCAGCGGCAACAGGCAGGGCGGCGAAAAACTGTTTTTT. It codes for CASGNRQGGEKLFF.

This clonotype has a handful of counts. The chain joins TRBV6-5 to TRBJ1-2, with D unclear. CDR1 is MNHEY and CDR2 is SVGAGI in the germline V gene. V was pared by 4 bases and J by 7 bases, with 7 bases between. CDR3 length: 11 residues. CDR3 coding DNA: TGTGCCAGCAGTTCCGCGACTGGCTACACCTTC. Residues: CASSSATGYTF.

This clonotype was counted between two and nine times. The V call is TRBV5-1, the J call TRBJ2-3; the D is unclear. This CDR3 contains 15 residues. Germline CDR1 and CDR2: SGHRS and YFSETQ. With 0 bases removed from V and 0 bases from J, the gap between germline ends came to 8 bases. The CDR3 protein is CASSLADGSTDTQYF. The CDR3 nucleotides are TGCGCCAGCAGCTTGGCCGATGGTAGCACAGATACGCAGTATTTT.

This clonotype was observed a handful of times. This may stem from a read error, because a much larger clone lies one nucleotide away. CDR3 in amino acids: CASIRDRQETQYF. The CDR3 region has the DNA TGTGCCAGCATCCGGGACAGACAAGAGACCCAGTACTTC. The genes are TRBV2 and TRBJ2-5, with 7 nucleotides matching TRBD1. The ends lost 7 bases at V and 2 bases at J; junction bases unmatched: 4. From germline, CDR1 is SNHLY and CDR2 FYNNEI. The CDR3 length is 13 residues. Filled out from reference TRBV2 and TRBJ2-5, the complete variable domain reads EPEVTQTPSHQVTQMGQEVILRCVPISNHLYFYWYRQILGQKVEFLVSFYNNEISEKSEIFDDQFSVERPDGSNFTLKIRSTKLEDSAMYFCASIRDRQETQYFGPGTRLLVL.

The CDR3 DNA sequence: TGTGCCAGCAGCGTTGGACAGGGCCAACCAACAGATACGCAGTATTTT. It translates to CASSVGQGQPTDTQYF. The chain links TRBV9 to TRBJ2-3, with 8 bases aligning to TRBD1. The J segment lost 3 bases and the V segment lost 2 bases, leaving 8 bases of the junction unmatched. Germline CDR1 and CDR2: SGDLS and YYNGEE. The CDR3 is 16 amino acids.

In the case of this clonotype: The junction does not match germline at one end; this may be a read error. CDR3 amino acids: CARSYRDRQTEAFF. In nucleotides, the CDR3 is TGTGCCAGGAGTTACCGGGACAGGCAAACTGAAGCTTTCTTT. The J gene is TRBJ1-1, the V gene TRBV6-6; 8 bases are a match to TRBD1. Germline CDR1 MNHNY, CDR2 SVGAGI (reference sequence). The CDR3 is 14 residues long.

The chain recombines TRBV20-1 with TRBJ2-3, with TRBD2 as a possible D gene (5 bases). Trimming removed 1 base at V and 4 bases at J, with 6 bases between. CDR1 is DFQATT, CDR2 SNEGSKA, per germline (reference sequence). The CDR3 is 12 residues long. The CDR3 region is CSARVGADTQYF. CDR3 DNA: TGCAGTGCTAGAGTGGGAGCAGATACGCAGTATTTT.

This clonotype has more than one count but fewer than ten. The J gene is TRBJ2-1, the V gene TRBV3-1; D is ambiguous. The CDR3 has 12 amino acids. Germline-derived CDR1 and CDR2 are LGHDT and YNNKEL (reference sequence). V gave up 2 bases and J gave up 6 bases, with 5 bases separating them. CDR3 residues: CASSQTANEQFF. Here the CDR3 DNA reads TGTGCCAGCAGCCAAACGGCCAATGAGCAGTTCTTC.

The V and J genes are TRBV18 and TRBJ2-3, with 11 positions matching TRBD2. V trimming: 3 bases; J trimming: 4 bases; junction bases outside the gene matches: 3. CDR3 length: 15 amino acids. The germline CDR1 and CDR2 sequences are KGHSH and LQKENI. The CDR3 spells CASSPSGGAPDTQYF. CDR3 sequence (DNA): TGTGCCAGCTCACCTAGCGGGGGGGCCCCAGATACGCAGTATTTT.

Concerning this clonotype itself: With a much larger clone just one base away, this may be a read error. The V call is TRBV12-3 or TRBV12-4, the J call TRBJ2-4; D unclear. The J call could be wrong; TRBJ2-7 is a better fit for the DNA end. CDR3 length: 12 residues. CDR3 in DNA: TGTGCCAGCAGTTTCTGGGGCTACGAGCAGTACTTC. Protein sequence: CASSFWGYEQYF.

The rearrangement uses TRBV2 and TRBJ1-5; D not certain. This CDR3 has 13 amino acids. The germline V gene has CDR1 SNHLY and CDR2 FYNNEI. Trimming shortened V by 10 bases and J by 0 bases, and 10 bases separated the two germline ends. The CDR3 nucleotides are TGTGCCATACGGGCTGATAGCAATCAGCCCCAGCATTTT. Its protein is CAIRADSNQPQHF.

The chain joins TRBV20-1 to TRBJ2-7; D is undetermined. The ends were cut back, 5 bases at V and 4 bases at J, with 12 bases in the middle. The CDR3 consists of 12 residues. CDR1 is DFQATT and CDR2 is SNEGSKA in the germline V gene (reference sequence). For the CDR3, the DNA is TGCAGTGCTCTGGTGGGTACTTACGAGCAGTACTTC. It encodes CSALVGTYEQYF.

This chain uses TRBV29-1 with TRBJ2-5, with a tentative D call TRBD1 (7 bases). The CDR3 is 15 amino acids. Per the germline V gene, CDR1 is SQVTM and CDR2 is ANQGSEA. The V gene lost 6 bases and the J gene lost 11 bases, with 28 bases spanning the gap. CDR3 bases: TGCAGCGTGGGGGGCGCTCTGACAGGGTGGGCTGAGCAGTACTTC. It translates to CSVGGALTGWAEQYF.

V usage is TRBV20-1 and J usage is TRBJ2-6, with a tentative D call TRBD1 (5 bases). This CDR3 has 14 residues. V was pared by 3 bases and J by 1 base, with 7 bases between. Germline-derived CDR1 and CDR2 are DFQATT and SNEGSKA (reference sequence). The DNA of the CDR3 is TGCAGTGCTAGTAAGGGGTCTGGGGCCAACGTCCTGACTTTC. It specifies CSASKGSGANVLTF.

A remark on this clonotype: This sequence may be a read error, since a much larger clone differs from it by one base. This chain joins TRBV28 and TRBJ1-2; 12 bases map to TRBD1. CDR3 length equals 17 residues. The J segment lost 0 bases and the V segment lost 2 bases, leaving 4 bases of the junction unmatched. Per the germline V gene, CDR1 is MDHEN and CDR2 is SYDVKM. The CDR3 protein is CASSLRGQGASNYGYTF. In nucleotides, the CDR3 is TGTGCCAGCAGTTTAAGGGGACAGGGGGCATCTAACTATGGCTACACCTTC.

The rearrangement joins TRBV2 to TRBJ1-6; no firm D call. V shed 6 bases and J shed 7 bases, with 10 bases lying between them. CDR3 length: 13 amino acids. CDR1 SNHLY and CDR2 FYNNEI come from the germline V gene. CDR3 in amino acids: CASRRAMNSPLHF. Written as DNA, the CDR3 is TGTGCCAGCAGGAGGGCGATGAATTCACCCCTCCACTTT.

There are a few counts of this clonotype. This chain connects TRBV7-2 to TRBJ2-2, with 9 bases that match TRBD1. This CDR3 is 16 amino acids long. J gave up 7 bases and V 3 bases, and 9 bases lay outside the gene matches. In germline, CDR1 is SGHTA, CDR2 FQGNSA. The CDR3 spells CASSFGQGYLGGELFF. The CDR3 DNA reads as TGTGCCAGCAGCTTCGGACAGGGGTACTTGGGCGGGGAGCTGTTTTTT.

V usage is TRBV12-3 or TRBV12-4 and J usage is TRBJ2-5, with D perhaps matching TRBD1 (5 bases). Between the trimmed V and J ends, which lost 9 bases and 2 bases, there was a span of 19 bases. CDR3 length: 15 residues. CDR3 protein: CASPRQGSFQETQYF. CDR3 coding DNA: TGTGCCAGTCCGCGCCAGGGCAGTTTTCAAGAGACCCAGTACTTC.

This clonotype came up a few times. The chain uses TRBV6-5 and TRBJ1-4, with 7 nucleotides matching TRBD1. The CDR3 consists of 15 residues. Trimming removed 2 bases from V and 6 bases from J; junction bases left unmatched: 6. Germline values: CDR1 MNHEY, CDR2 SVGAGI. CDR3 region: CASSYRTGVDEKLFF. The DNA for the CDR3 is TGTGCCAGCAGTTACAGAACAGGGGTAGATGAAAAACTGTTTTTT.

This clonotype was seen more than once but under ten times. The chain uses TRBV12-3 or TRBV12-4 and TRBJ1-2, with D uncertain. This CDR3 contains 16 residues. V lost 4 bases to trimming and J lost 1 base, with 16 bases between them. The CDR3 nucleotides are TGTGCCAGCAGTTCCCTCGCAGGATGGGGTAACTATGGCTACACCTTC. Protein sequence: CASSSLAGWGNYGYTF.

This sequence joins TRBV27 and TRBJ1-2; D unresolved. Trimming cost V 2 bases and J 5 bases, with 18 bases left between them. The CDR3 covers 16 residues. Looked up from germline, CDR1 is MNHEY and CDR2 is SMNVEV (reference sequence). CDR3 sequence (DNA): TGTGCCAGCAGTTTAGGACCGGACCCGTCAAGTTATGGCTACACCTTC. Encoded protein: CASSLGPDPSSYGYTF.

The gene calls are TRBV5-1 and TRBJ1-1, with D unclear. Between the trimmed V and J ends, which lost 1 base and 3 bases, there was a span of 10 bases. This CDR3 spans 14 amino acids. Germline V gene data show CDR1 as SGHRS and CDR2 as YFSETQ. Here the CDR3 reads CASSLRSGDTEAFF. The CDR3 DNA reads TGCGCCAGCAGCTTGCGCTCAGGCGACACTGAAGCTTTCTTT.

This chain connects TRBV20-1 to TRBJ2-3; TRBD2 aligns across 12 bases. Looked up from germline, CDR1 is DFQATT and CDR2 is SNEGSKA (reference sequence). The V gene end was trimmed by 3 bases and the J gene end by 2 bases; junction bases not matched to a gene: 3. The CDR3 consists of 15 residues. Here the CDR3 DNA reads TGCAGTGCTAGCCTAGCGGGGGGGTTCACAGATACGCAGTATTTT. Its protein product is CSASLAGGFTDTQYF.

The chain couples TRBV20-1 to TRBJ1-1; 7 bases are shared with TRBD1. After removal of 3 bases from V and 0 bases from J, the junction contained 4 bases not matched to a gene. The CDR3 is 14 amino acids. Germline values: CDR1 DFQATT, CDR2 SNEGSKA (reference sequence). The CDR3 DNA reads TGCAGTGCTAGGGGACAGCTTATGAACACTGAAGCTTTCTTT. Its translation is CSARGQLMNTEAFF.

For the CDR3, the DNA is TGCAGCGTTGAGACCAGGCGAGGACAAAACATTCAGTACTTC. Translated: CSVETRRGQNIQYF. The rearrangement joins TRBV29-1 to TRBJ2-7; no firm D call. The DNA end lines up better with TRBJ2-4; the J call may be wrong. Germline lookup yields CDR1 SQVTM and CDR2 ANQGSEA. The CDR3 loop spans 14 amino acids.

The chain carries TRBV28 and TRBJ1-1; 8 bases are a match to TRBD1. The germline gives CDR1 MDHEN, CDR2 SYDVKM. The CDR3 loop spans 14 amino acids. V shed 9 bases, J shed 11 bases, and the junction held 17 bases outside the gene matches. This CDR3 reads CASSTGTGGGRAFF. In DNA, the CDR3 is TGTGCCAGTTCCACCGGGACAGGCGGCGGGAGGGCTTTCTTT.

The chain has TRBV20-1 and TRBJ2-5; TRBD1 aligns across 9 bases. The CDR3 loop spans 15 amino acids. Germline trimming cut 6 bases from V and 1 base from J; bases unmatched to any gene: 9. CDR1 and CDR2 from the germline V gene are DFQATT and SNEGSKA (reference sequence). In nucleotides, the CDR3 is TGCAGTGCCCTAGGGGACAGGGAAACCCAAGAGACCCAGTACTTC. It yields the protein CSALGDRETQETQYF.